This TCR beta chain was documented in a study of OX40 agonist ivuxolimab in advanced cancers. Background on the study: Three patients had partial responses: one hepatocellular carcinoma, two cutaneous melanoma. Study conclusions and caveats: Several nonresponders also turned out to have low normalized T-cell clonal expansion. Among patients with partial responses at 0.1-3.0 mg/kg, clonal expansion was among the lowest.

Remarks on this clone: Its cognate antigen is unknown.

Germline-derived CDR1 and CDR2 are MNHEY and SVGAGI. This CDR3 spans 14 amino acids. The germline V and J ends were trimmed by 0 bases and 7 bases, with 7 bases remaining between them. Using immunoSEQ multiplex PCR, the repertoire was profiled, and TCRdb retains in-frame clones only, with some absent. The profile shows 80,000 or so clones, around 90% of them singletons. Patients were excluded for autoimmune disease history or systemic immunosuppression. The input for sequencing was CD4+ or CD8+ T cells sorted from blood, taken in a trial of the OX40 agonist ivuxolimab. This clonotype originated in an adult with an advanced solid tumor such as melanoma, head and neck, liver or kidney cancer. V is TRBV6-5 and J is TRBJ1-6, with D uncertain. In DNA, the CDR3 is TGTGCCAGCAGTTACTCGAGTAAGAATTCACCCCTCCACTTT. Amino acid sequence: CASSYSSKNSPLHF.